Presented here are 5 T cell receptor beta chains from one specimen sequenced in a study of blood T cell repertoires in COVID-19. Data came from immunoSEQ multiplex PCR; TCRdb stores just in-frame clones and leaves some out. The sample carries 150,000 to 200,000 clones, around 78% recorded once. Input material: peripheral blood. Receptor source: a woman aged 80 or older with active or convalescent COVID-19.

The chain has TRBV4-1 and TRBJ1-1; 8 bases match TRBD1. V lost 4 bases to trimming and J lost 6 bases; unmatched junction nucleotides: 10. The CDR3 length is 15 residues. CDR1 and CDR2 (germline): MGHRA, YSYEKL. CDR3 sequence reads: CASSPDDRGSAEAFF. The CDR3 DNA is TGCGCCAGCAGCCCAGATGACAGGGGTTCGGCTGAAGCTTTCTTT.

This sequence joins TRBV2 and TRBJ1-1, with a possible D match to TRBD1 (5 bases). This CDR3 has 14 amino acids. Germline V gene data show CDR1 as SNHLY and CDR2 as FYNNEI. V lost 1 base to trimming and J lost 4 bases, with 10 bases between them. CDR3 in amino acids: CASSEVRVATEAFF. The CDR3 region has the DNA TGTGCCAGCAGTGAAGTCAGGGTGGCCACTGAAGCTTTCTTT.

This clone appeared a single time. This chain links TRBV6-2 or TRBV6-3 with TRBJ2-7; 8 bases are a match to TRBD1. The CDR3 has 14 residues. CDR1 and CDR2 from the germline V gene are MNHEY and SVGEGT. Unmatched junction bases numbered 4, after V lost 4 bases and J lost 2 bases. The CDR3 is CASSWGQAAYEQYF. The CDR3 nucleotides read TGTGCCAGCAGTTGGGGACAGGCCGCCTACGAGCAGTACTTC.

The chain employs TRBV2 and TRBJ1-2; 9 nucleotides match TRBD1. Per germline, CDR1 SNHLY and CDR2 FYNNEI. The CDR3 covers 17 residues. V dropped 8 bases and J dropped 8; count of bases not matched to a gene: 21. The CDR3 sequence is CASGSPGTGLYRVGYTF. CDR3 DNA: TGTGCCAGCGGAAGTCCCGGGACAGGGTTGTATCGCGTGGGCTACACCTTC. The variable domain in full, completed from reference TRBV2 and TRBJ1-2, reads EPEVTQTPSHQVTQMGQEVILRCVPISNHLYFYWYRQILGQKVEFLVSFYNNEISEKSEIFDDQFSVERPDGSNFTLKIRSTKLEDSAMYFCASGSPGTGLYRVGYTFGSGTRLTVV.

This chain connects TRBV3-1 (or the pseudogene TRBV3-2) to TRBJ2-7; D perhaps matches TRBD1 (6 bases). V lost 2 bases to trimming and J lost 12 bases, with 14 bases between them. The CDR3 consists of 12 residues. Germline loops: CDR1 LGHDT, CDR2 YNNKEL (reference sequence). CDR3 DNA sequence: TGTGCCAGCAGCCAATCAGGGACAATGGGGTACTTC. This encodes CASSQSGTMGYF.